Here is one TCR beta chain with its context. The source of the sample is a study of blood T cell repertoires in COVID-19. Germline values: CDR1 SGHDN, CDR2 FVKESK. This CDR3 has 17 amino acids. Trimming removed 0 bases from V and 6 bases from J, with 17 bases in between. Participants' own reports of clinical history determined their cohort assignment. As handled by the study authors: From reference gene primer amplification, estimates of nucleated cell counts were derived. Method: immunoSEQ multiplex PCR; TCRdb's copy keeps in-frame clones and lacks some. The V and J calls and clone size were taken over from that table, and D and trimming were inferred from the DNA. The top ten clones hold about 9.4% of a sample with a few hundred thousand clones, about 83% of them seen once.

The chain employs TRBV14 and TRBJ1-4; D unresolved. This receptor was taken from a woman aged 50 to 60 who had recovered from COVID-19. Sequenced sample: PBMCs or T cells enriched from blood (not recorded which). DNA of the CDR3: TGTGCCAGCAGCCAAGATGAGGTCCGGCATGGCTATGAAAAACTGTTTTTT. Protein product: CASSQDEVRHGYEKLFF.